The clone carrying this TCR beta chain was seen at least ten times. The antigen remains undetermined. V shed 5 bases, J shed 6 bases, and the junction held 7 bases outside the gene matches. Germline CDR1 SQVTM, CDR2 ANQGSEA. The CDR3 is 14 amino acids. Template switching supplied a universal primer site; unique molecular identifiers were carried on the cDNA. MiXCR was run by TCRdb on the 5' RACE reads, yielding one entry per CDR3 protein. The sample contains about 550,000 distinct CDR3 sequences, more than 20% of which appear only once. This sample stems from a study of identical twins. Study results and caveats: High-abundance cord blood beta clonotypes had fewer insertions; memory repertoires showed none.

In addition, the sample was reused for a study of yellow fever vaccine responses in identical twins.

The sequencing input was CD4+ T cells sorted from blood. The chain uses TRBV29-1 and TRBJ2-1, with TRBD2 matching 10 bases. The sequence derives from a woman younger than 30 in good health. This CDR3 reads CSVKREGRSNEQFF. As DNA, the CDR3 is TGCAGCGTTAAGCGGGAGGGCCGGTCCAATGAGCAGTTCTTC.